This entry describes one TCR beta chain. This specimen comes from a study of T cell responses to AZD1222 COVID-19 vaccine. V lost 9 bases and J 0 bases, leaving 11 bases between the germline ends. Germline values: CDR1 MDHEN, CDR2 SYDVKM. The CDR3 totals 13 residues. Generated by immunoSEQ multiplex PCR, the TCRdb table keeps only in-frame clones and is missing some. Found here are about 270,000 clones, around 93% of them singletons; the top ten hold approximately 0.52%. The TCR originated in an adult who received the AZD1222 COVID-19 vaccine. The V and J genes are TRBV28 and TRBJ1-1, with D possibly TRBD1 on 6 matching bases. This specimen was peripheral blood, taken 28 days after the second AZD1222 dose. CDR3 in amino acids: CASQGYVNTEAFF. CDR3 in DNA: TGTGCCAGTCAGGGGTATGTGAACACTGAAGCTTTCTTT.